The 11 T cell receptor beta chains presented below share a single source sample, sequenced in a study of blood T cell repertoires in COVID-19 (dated by TCRdb to 2020 to 2022). The library relied on the immunoSEQ multiplex PCR assay. This is the immuneACCESS table as TCRdb keeps it, with only in-frame sequences that have V and J called. A part of the clones is gone; compared with another copy, unresolved V genes explain less than half, and the rest is unexplained. Counted in this sample were about 90,000 clones; approximately 88% of them appeared once. Of the sample, over 0.35% falls within the top ten clones. Sequencing was carried out using peripheral blood. These receptor sequences come from a man in his fifties or sixties with acute or convalescent COVID-19.

The gene calls are TRBV10-2 and TRBJ2-2, with D tentatively TRBD2 (5 bases). V was clipped by 0 bases and J by 5 bases, with 10 bases between them. Germline CDR1 WSHSY, CDR2 SAAADI. The CDR3 consists of 15 residues. Here the CDR3 DNA reads TGCGCCAGCAGTGAGTCGATCAGCGGTACCGGGGAGCTGTTTTTT. Translation: CASSESISGTGELFF.

This chain connects TRBV6-1 to TRBJ1-4; D gene ambiguous. Trimming took off 0 bases at V and 7 bases at J, with 15 bases between the two ends. Per the germline V gene, CDR1 is MNHNS and CDR2 is SASEGT. The CDR3 spans 16 residues. For the CDR3, the DNA is TGTGCCAGCAGTGAAGCGCTTTGGGAGGGTAGTGAAAAACTGTTTTTT. It codes for CASSEALWEGSEKLFF.

The chain employs TRBV6-5 and TRBJ2-3, with 7 bases fitting TRBD1. The germline gives CDR1 MNHEY, CDR2 SVGAGI. The CDR3 runs to 15 residues. J was trimmed by 6 bases and V by 7 bases; bases with no gene match: 13. This CDR3 reads CASTRDSLSPDTQYF. In DNA form, the CDR3 reads TGTGCCAGCACCCGGGACAGTTTATCTCCTGATACGCAGTATTTT.

The chain combines TRBV25-1 with TRBJ1-1; no reliable D call. Germline CDR1 reads MGHDK; CDR2 reads SYGVNS. V was clipped by 5 bases and J by 1 base, with 14 bases between them. The CDR3 is 15 residues long. CDR3 sequence (DNA): TGTGCCAGCAGTTCAGACTCCTTCACGAACACTGAAGCTTTCTTT. Residues: CASSSDSFTNTEAFF. The complete variable domain, with remaining parts taken from reference TRBV25-1 and TRBJ1-1, reads EADIYQTPRYLVIGTGKKITLECSQTMGHDKMYWYQQDPGMELHLIHYSYGVNSTEKGDLSSESTVSRIRTEHFPLTLESARPSHTSQYLCASSSDSFTNTEAFFGQGTRLTVV.

V is TRBV6-5 and J is TRBJ2-3; TRBD2 agrees at 7 bases. V dropped 8 bases and J dropped 2; count of bases not matched to a gene: 4. Germline loops: CDR1 MNHEY, CDR2 SVGAGI. The CDR3 length is 13 residues. The CDR3 reads CASEGGATDTQYF. CDR3 nucleotide sequence: TGTGCCAGCGAGGGAGGGGCCACAGATACGCAGTATTTT.

The chain links TRBV30 to TRBJ2-4, with D tentatively TRBD1 (5 bases). The ends were cut back, 2 bases at V and 9 bases at J, with 14 bases in the middle. This CDR3 contains 13 residues. Germline V gene lookup returns CDR1 GTSNPN and CDR2 SVGIG (reference sequence). The CDR3 nucleotides read TGTGCCTGGAGTAAGGGGAATCCAAGCATTCAGTACTTC. Translation gives CAWSKGNPSIQYF.

The genes are TRBV5-4 and TRBJ2-5, with TRBD2 identical over 8 bases. Germline V gene sequence: CDR1 SGHNT, CDR2 YYREEE (reference sequence). CDR3 length: 14 amino acids. The ends lost 4 bases at V and 1 base at J; junction bases unmatched: 3. CDR3 residues: CASSPGTSQETQYF. The CDR3 region has the DNA TGTGCCAGCAGCCCGGGGACTAGCCAAGAGACCCAGTACTTC.

The CDR3 bases are TGTGCCAGCAGCTTAACCCAGGGTTTGACCTACGAGCAGTACTTC. It specifies CASSLTQGLTYEQYF. The chain links TRBV5-6 to TRBJ2-7, with D possibly TRBD1 on 5 matching bases. The V gene's germline CDR1 is SGHDT and CDR2 YYEEEE. The ends were cut back, 2 bases at V and 2 bases at J, with 14 bases in the middle. The length of the CDR3 is 15 residues.

This clone showed up just once. This chain connects TRBV6-6 to TRBJ2-4; the D gene is possibly TRBD1 (6 bases). V shed 4 bases and J shed 0 bases, with 10 bases lying between them. This CDR3 contains 15 residues. Germline CDR1 is MNHNY and CDR2 is SVGAGI (reference sequence). The DNA of the CDR3 is TGTGCCAGCAGTTTGGACAGACTAGCCAAAAACATTCAGTACTTC. Protein sequence: CASSLDRLAKNIQYF.

The chain employs TRBV27 and TRBJ2-1; 10 bases are shared with TRBD1. V trimming: 6 bases; J trimming: 15 bases; junction bases outside the gene matches: 14. Per germline, CDR1 MNHEY and CDR2 SMNVEV (reference sequence). There are 14 residues in the CDR3. The CDR3, as DNA: TGTGCCAGCAGATCATCCGGGACAGGGGAGTACGGGTTCTTC. Translation: CASRSSGTGEYGFF.

J is TRBJ2-7 and V is TRBV21-1; the D call TRBD2 from the table was never checked on the DNA. TRBV21-1 is a pseudogene segment. CDR3 size: 10 residues. The CDR3 bases are TGTGCCAGCCGTACCTACGAGCAGTACTTC. Translated, it gives CASRTYEQYF.